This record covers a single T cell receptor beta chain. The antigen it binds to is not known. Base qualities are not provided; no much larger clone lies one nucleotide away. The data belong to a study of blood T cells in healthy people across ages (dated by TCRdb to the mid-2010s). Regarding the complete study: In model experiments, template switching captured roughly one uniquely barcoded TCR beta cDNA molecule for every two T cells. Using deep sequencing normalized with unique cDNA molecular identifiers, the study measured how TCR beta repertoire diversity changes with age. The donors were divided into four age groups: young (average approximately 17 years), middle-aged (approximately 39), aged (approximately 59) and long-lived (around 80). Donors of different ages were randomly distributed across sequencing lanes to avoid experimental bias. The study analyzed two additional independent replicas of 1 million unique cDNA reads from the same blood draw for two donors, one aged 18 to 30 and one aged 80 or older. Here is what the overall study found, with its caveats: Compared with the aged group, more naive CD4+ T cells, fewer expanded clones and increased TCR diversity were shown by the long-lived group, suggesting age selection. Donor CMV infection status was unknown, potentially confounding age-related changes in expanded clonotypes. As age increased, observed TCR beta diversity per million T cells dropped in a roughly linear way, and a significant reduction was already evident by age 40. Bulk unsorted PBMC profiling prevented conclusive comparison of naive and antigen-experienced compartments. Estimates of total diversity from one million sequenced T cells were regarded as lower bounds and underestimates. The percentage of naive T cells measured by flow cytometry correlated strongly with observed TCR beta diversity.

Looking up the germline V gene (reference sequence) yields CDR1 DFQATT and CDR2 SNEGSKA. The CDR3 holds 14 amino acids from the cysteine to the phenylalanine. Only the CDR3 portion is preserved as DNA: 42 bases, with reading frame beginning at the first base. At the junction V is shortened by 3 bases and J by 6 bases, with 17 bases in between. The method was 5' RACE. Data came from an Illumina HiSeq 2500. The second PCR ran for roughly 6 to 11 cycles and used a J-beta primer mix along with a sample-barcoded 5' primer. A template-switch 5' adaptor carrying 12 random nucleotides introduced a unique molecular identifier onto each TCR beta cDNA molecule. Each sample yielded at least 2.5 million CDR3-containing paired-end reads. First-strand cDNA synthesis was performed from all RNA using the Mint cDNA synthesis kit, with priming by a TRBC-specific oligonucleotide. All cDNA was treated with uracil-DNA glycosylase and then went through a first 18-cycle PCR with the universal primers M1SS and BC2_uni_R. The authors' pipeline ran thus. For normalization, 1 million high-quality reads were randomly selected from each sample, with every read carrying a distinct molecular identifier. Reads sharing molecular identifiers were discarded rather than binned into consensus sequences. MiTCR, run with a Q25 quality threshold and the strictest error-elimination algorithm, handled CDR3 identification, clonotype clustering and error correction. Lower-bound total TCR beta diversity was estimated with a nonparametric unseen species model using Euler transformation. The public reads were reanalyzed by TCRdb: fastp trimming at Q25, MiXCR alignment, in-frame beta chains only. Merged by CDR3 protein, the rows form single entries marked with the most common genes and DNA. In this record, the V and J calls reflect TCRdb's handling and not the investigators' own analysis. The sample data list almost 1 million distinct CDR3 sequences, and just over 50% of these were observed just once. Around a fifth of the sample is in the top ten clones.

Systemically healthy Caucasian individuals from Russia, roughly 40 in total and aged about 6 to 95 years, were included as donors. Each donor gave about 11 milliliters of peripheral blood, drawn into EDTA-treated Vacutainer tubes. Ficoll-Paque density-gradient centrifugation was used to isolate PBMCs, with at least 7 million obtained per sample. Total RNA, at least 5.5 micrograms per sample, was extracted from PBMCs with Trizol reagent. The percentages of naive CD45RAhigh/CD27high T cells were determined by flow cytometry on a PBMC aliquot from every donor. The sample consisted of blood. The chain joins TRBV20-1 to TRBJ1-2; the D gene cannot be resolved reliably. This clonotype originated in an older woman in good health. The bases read TGCAGTGCTAGTGAGACCGGAGAGTACCATGGCTACACCTTC. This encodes CSASETGEYHGYTF.